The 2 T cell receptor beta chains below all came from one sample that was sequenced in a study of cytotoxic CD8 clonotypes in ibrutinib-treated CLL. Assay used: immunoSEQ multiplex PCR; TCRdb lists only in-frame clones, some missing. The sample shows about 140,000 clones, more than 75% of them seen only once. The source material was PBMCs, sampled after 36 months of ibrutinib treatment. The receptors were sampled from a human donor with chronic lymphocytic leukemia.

DNA of the CDR3: TGTGCCAGCAGCGGAGGGACGTCCACTGAAGCTTTCTTT. Protein sequence: CASSGGTSTEAFF. J is TRBJ1-1 and V is TRBV5-4; D perhaps matches TRBD1 (5 bases). Trimming pared 4 bases from V and 4 bases from J, leaving 11 bases between. Germline V gene sequence: CDR1 SGHNT, CDR2 YYREEE (reference sequence). The CDR3 is 13 amino acids.

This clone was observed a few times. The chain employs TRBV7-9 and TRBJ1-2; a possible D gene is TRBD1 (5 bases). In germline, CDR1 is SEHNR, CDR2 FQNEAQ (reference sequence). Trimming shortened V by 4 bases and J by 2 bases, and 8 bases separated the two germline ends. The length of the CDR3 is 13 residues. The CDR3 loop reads CASSSTENYGYTF. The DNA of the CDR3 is TGTGCCAGCAGCTCGACAGAGAACTATGGCTACACCTTC. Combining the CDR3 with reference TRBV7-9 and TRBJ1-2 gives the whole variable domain DTGVSQNPRHKITKRGQNVTFRCDPISEHNRLYWYRQTLGQGPEFLTYFQNEAQLEKSRLLSDRFSAERPKGSFSTLEIQRTEQGDSAMYLCASSSTENYGYTFGSGTRLTVV.